The 13 T cell receptor beta chains below come from one sample, sequenced in a study of molecular identifiers for immune sequencing clone quantification. TCRdb processed the PCR reads anew with MiXCR; each CDR3 protein has one entry. The top ten clones hold about 0.75% of a sample with 400,000 to 600,000 distinct CDR3 sequences, roughly 24% of them seen once. Sequencing was done on a sample of naive CD8+ T cells from blood, with Jurkat cell RNA spiked in. Subset: FACS-sorted CD8+CD4-CCR7+CD45RA+ naive T cells. The receptor set was obtained from a human donor in good health. Some libraries in this study had Jurkat cell RNA spiked in.

This chain uses TRBV27 with TRBJ1-1; D possibly corresponds to TRBD1 (6 bases). The V end lost 2 bases, the J end lost 6 bases, and 10 bases lay between the germline ends. The CDR3 length is 13 residues. The V gene's germline CDR1 is MNHEY and CDR2 SMNVEV (reference sequence). CDR3: CASSLIGTPEAFF. For the CDR3, the DNA is TGTGCCAGCAGTTTAATTGGGACACCTGAAGCTTTCTTT.

The V gene is TRBV13, the J gene TRBJ2-7; no firm D call. CDR1 PRHDT and CDR2 FYEKMQ come from the germline V gene (reference sequence). CDR3 size: 12 residues. The V end lost 5 bases, the J end lost 2 bases, and 7 bases lay between the germline ends. The CDR3 nucleotides are TGTGCCAGCAGCACCCAGGCCTACGAGCAGTACTTC. Amino acid sequence: CASSTQAYEQYF.

This clonotype was counted between two and nine times. The V gene is TRBV27, the J gene TRBJ2-7, with no clear D. Trimming removed 1 base at V and 5 bases at J, with 6 bases between. The CDR3 totals 12 residues. Germline-derived CDR1 and CDR2 are MNHEY and SMNVEV (reference sequence). The CDR3 region is CASSLFGHEQYF. In DNA, the CDR3 is TGTGCCAGCAGTTTATTTGGACACGAGCAGTACTTC.

This clonotype was recorded a few times. CDR3 sequence: CASSYAGSEDEQYF. As DNA, the CDR3 is TGTGCCAGCAGTTACGCCGGGTCAGAGGACGAGCAGTACTTC. The V call is TRBV27, the J call TRBJ2-7; no reliable D call. V was shortened by 4 bases and J by 5 bases, with 15 bases between the two germline ends. The CDR3 contains 14 residues. CDR1 MNHEY and CDR2 SMNVEV come from the germline V gene (reference sequence).

A note on this clonotype: A clone one base away is much larger, so this may be a read error. The chain employs TRBV7-2 and TRBJ2-1, with D perhaps matching TRBD1 or TRBD2 (6 bases each). Looked up from germline, CDR1 is SGHTA and CDR2 is FQGNSA. This CDR3 region has 15 residues. The CDR3 sequence: CDSSSERQGTRGQFF. For the CDR3, the DNA is TGTGACAGCAGCTCTGAGCGTCAGGGGACTCGGGGGCAGTTCTTC.

A word on this clonotype: A much larger clone lies a single base off, so this may be a read error. No conserved phenylalanine or tryptophan ends this CDR3, so it is likely a read error. This rearrangement joins TRBV6-5 to TRBJ2-3; no clear D. CDR3 size: 13 residues. Germline loops: CDR1 MNHEY, CDR2 SVGAGI. V lost 3 bases and J 3 bases, leaving 7 bases between the germline ends. The CDR3 DNA reads as TGTGCCAGCAGTTATGCAGGAACAGATACGCAGTATCTT. The encoded protein is CASSYAGTDTQYL.

This clonotype was recorded a few times. The chain carries TRBV6-6 and TRBJ2-1; possible D gene TRBD2, 7 bases. Per the germline V gene, CDR1 is MNHNY and CDR2 is SVGAGI (reference sequence). V lost 5 bases and J lost 4, with 18 bases in between. The CDR3 consists of 16 residues. In DNA form, the CDR3 reads TGTGCCAGCAGTCGTGACGGGGGGCGTGAGTACAATGAGCAGTTCTTC. Its translation is CASSRDGGREYNEQFF.

Comments on this clonotype: A clone one base away is much larger, so this may be a read error. V and J are TRBV11-2 and TRBJ2-5, with no clear D. Germline V gene lookup returns CDR1 SGHAT and CDR2 FQNNGV. The CDR3 totals 18 residues. In DNA, the CDR3 is TGTGCCAGCAGATTAGACACTCTCCGGTATGGGGTCCAAGAGCCCCAGTACTTC. It specifies CASRLDTLRYGVQEPQYF. The variable domain in full, completed from reference TRBV11-2 and TRBJ2-5, reads EAGVAQSPRYKIIEKRQSVAFWCNPISGHATLYWYQQILGQGPKLLIQFQNNGVVDDSQLPKDRFSAERLKGVDSTLKIQPAKLEDSAVYLCASRLDTLRYGVQEPQYFGPGTRLLVL.

Ten or more counts support this clonotype. The chain uses TRBV4-3 and TRBJ2-3; D tentatively fits TRBD1 or TRBD2 (5 bases each). The CDR3 has 14 residues. Germline lookup yields CDR1 LGHNA and CDR2 YSLEER. Trimming pared 4 bases from V and 4 bases from J, leaving 12 bases between. The CDR3, as DNA: TGCGCCAGCAGCCGCCGATCGGGGCCAGATACGCAGTATTTT. Protein sequence: CASSRRSGPDTQYF.

The rearrangement joins TRBV7-9 to TRBJ2-7; the D is unclear. The CDR3 has 16 amino acids. V was pared by 4 bases and J by 0 bases, with 16 bases between. The germline gives CDR1 SEHNR, CDR2 FQNEAQ (reference sequence). CDR3 region: CASSSGVQAFSYEQYF. The DNA of the CDR3 is TGTGCCAGCAGCTCAGGCGTCCAGGCTTTCTCCTACGAGCAGTACTTC.

This clonotype was seen ten or more times. The rearrangement uses TRBV6-2 or TRBV6-3 and TRBJ2-7; tentatively, D is TRBD1 (5 bases). V shed 4 bases and J shed 0 bases, with 7 bases lying between them. The V gene's germline CDR1 is MNHEY and CDR2 SVGEGT. The CDR3 runs to 13 residues. The CDR3: CASSWGTSYEQYF. CDR3 in DNA: TGTGCCAGCAGTTGGGGCACCTCCTACGAGCAGTACTTC.

This clonotype turned up a few times. This CDR3 is CASSQPETGQLAGGGYNEQFF. The CDR3 DNA sequence: TGTGCCAGCAGTCAACCTGAGACGGGGCAACTAGCGGGGGGTGGTTACAATGAGCAGTTCTTC. The V gene is TRBV11-2, the J gene TRBJ2-1, with 12 bases that match TRBD2. Unmatched junction bases numbered 22, after V lost 6 bases and J lost 4 bases. The germline V gene has CDR1 SGHAT and CDR2 FQNNGV. The CDR3 contains 21 residues.

This clonotype was seen many times. This chain joins TRBV29-1 and TRBJ2-3; 7 bases fit TRBD2. CDR3 length equals 14 residues. V gave up 1 base and J gave up 3 bases; unmatched junction bases: 4. Germline V gene sequence: CDR1 SQVTM, CDR2 ANQGSEA. The CDR3 protein is CSVEGAGVTDTQYF. The CDR3 bases are TGCAGCGTTGAAGGGGCGGGAGTTACAGATACGCAGTATTTT.